The rows below give T cell receptor beta chains drawn from one sample of a study of a mutant IDH1 vaccine in newly diagnosed glioma. Here immunoSEQ multiplex PCR was the method, and the copy in TCRdb shows in-frame clones only, minus some. This sample has about 56,000 clones, with around 83% found just once. For these receptors, no antigen is known. Sequencing was performed on PBMCs, taken from a glioma patient whose treatment included an IDH1 peptide vaccine. The receptor set was obtained from a woman in her fifties or sixties with glioma. The CDR3 runs from the conserved cysteine through the conserved F or W. Fields, in order: CDR3 DNA, CDR3 protein, clone size, D gene, J gene, V gene. The D gene is left open where the match is weak. Some rows mark clone size as missing; the rest say once, few, many or name a class of expanded clone.

DNA: TGTGCCAGCAGCTTGGGATACCAGACTAGCAATCAGCCCCAGCATTTT
CDR3: CASSLGYQTSNQPQHF
size: NA
D: NA
J: TRBJ1-5
V: TRBV7-9

DNA: TGTGCCAGCAGCTTAGGACAGGGGAAACCCCTCTACGAGCAGTACTTC
CDR3: CASSLGQGKPLYEQYF
size: NA
D: TRBD1
J: TRBJ2-7
V: TRBV11-2

DNA: TGTGCCAGTAGTATTGCTGGTGGGGTGGGCACCGGGGAGCTGTTTTTT
CDR3: CASSIAGGVGTGELFF
size: NA
D: NA
J: TRBJ2-2
V: TRBV19

DNA: TGTGCCACCCTCCCACAGGGCAGAGGCTATGGCTACACCTTC
CDR3: CATLPQGRGYGYTF
size: NA
D: NA
J: TRBJ1-2
V: TRBV6-5

DNA: TGTGCCTGGTCCCGGGTTAGCTCTGGAAACACCATATATTTT
CDR3: CAWSRVSSGNTIYF
size: NA
D: NA
J: TRBJ1-3
V: TRBV30

DNA: TGTGCCAGCAGCTGGGACCTCATCAGGACAAAACTGTTTTTT
CDR3: CASSWDLIRTKLFF
size: once
D: NA
J: TRBJ1-4
V: TRBV28

DNA: TGCGCCAGCAGCTTGGCCGGGACAGGGGCCGGGGAGCTGTTTTTT
CDR3: CASSLAGTGAGELFF
size: once
D: TRBD1
J: TRBJ2-2
V: TRBV5-1

DNA: TGTGCCAGCAGCCCGGACGGGGGCTATGGCTACACCTTC
CDR3: CASSPDGGYGYTF
size: NA
D: NA
J: TRBJ1-2
V: TRBV7-2

DNA: TGTGCCAGCAGCTTAGAAGCGGGGGGGCTGAGGGAGCAGTACTTC
CDR3: CASSLEAGGLREQYF
size: NA
D: TRBD2
J: TRBJ2-7
V: TRBV7-2

DNA: TGTGCCAGTAGTATAGTATTCCTCTTCGAGCAGTTCTTC
CDR3: CASSIVFLFEQFF
size: NA
D: NA
J: TRBJ2-1
V: TRBV19

DNA: TGTGCCAGCTGGCGGCGAGGGGGCGTGGGTGGCTACACCTTC
CDR3: CASWRRGGVGGYTF
size: NA
D: TRBD1
J: TRBJ1-2
V: TRBV6-1

DNA: TGCGCCAGCAGGCTGGAGGGGACAGGGTTTTCACCCCTCCACTTT
CDR3: CASRLEGTGFSPLHF
size: NA
D: TRBD1
J: TRBJ1-6
V: TRBV5-1

DNA: TGTGCCAGCAGTCCTGACAGCACTGAAGCTTTCTTT
CDR3: CASSPDSTEAFF
size: NA
D: NA
J: TRBJ1-1
V: TRBV7-9

DNA: TGTGCCAGCAGCTTAGATTACGGGCAGGGTGGCCCTGTGAACACTGAAGCTTTCTTT
CDR3: CASSLDYGQGGPVNTEAFF
size: once
D: NA
J: TRBJ1-1
V: TRBV11-3

DNA: TGCGCCAGCAGCTTAGGACAGAAAACTGAAGCTTTCTTT
CDR3: CASSLGQKTEAFF
size: few
D: NA
J: TRBJ1-1
V: TRBV5-1

DNA: TGCACCCCTGAGGGCTACGCCTTC
CDR3: CTPEGYAF
size: NA
D: NA
J: TRBJ1-2
V: TRBV20-1

DNA: TGTGCCAGCAGCGCCAGACAGGGATCCACTGAAGCTTTCTTT
CDR3: CASSARQGSTEAFF
size: few
D: TRBD1
J: TRBJ1-1
V: TRBV9

DNA: TGTGCCACCAGCAACCACGGACAGGGGGTCAAGGGGAGTCAGCCCCAGCATTTT
CDR3: CATSNHGQGVKGSQPQHF
size: NA
D: TRBD1
J: TRBJ1-5
V: TRBV15

DNA: TGCGCCAGCAGCCAAGAAGGGGCAGGGTATAATGAAAAACTGTTTTTT
CDR3: CASSQEGAGYNEKLFF
size: NA
D: NA
J: TRBJ1-4
V: TRBV4-3

DNA: TGTGCCAGCGGCCCGGTGGGGGTTAACTATGGCTACACCTTC
CDR3: CASGPVGVNYGYTF
size: NA
D: NA
J: TRBJ1-2
V: TRBV5-4

DNA: TGTGCCAGCAGCGCGCAGTCCTACAATGAGCAGTTCTTC
CDR3: CASSAQSYNEQFF
size: NA
D: NA
J: TRBJ2-1
V: TRBV5-6

DNA: TGTGCCAGCAGTGGCGATGAAAACTCTAGCACAGATACGCAGTATTTT
CDR3: CASSGDENSSTDTQYF
size: NA
D: NA
J: TRBJ2-3
V: TRBV6-1

DNA: TGTGCCAGCAGCCAAGAGCTAGCGGGGGGGCCAGGAAGCACAGATACGCAGTATTTT
CDR3: CASSQELAGGPGSTDTQYF
size: once
D: TRBD2
J: TRBJ2-3
V: TRBV4-2

DNA: TGTGCCAGCAGTCCTGTTCGGAGTGCTGGAAACACCATATATTTT
CDR3: CASSPVRSAGNTIYF
size: once
D: NA
J: TRBJ1-3
V: TRBV6-1

DNA: TGTGCCAGCACCGCGGGGGGGTCGGGTAATTCACCCCTCCACTTT
CDR3: CASTAGGSGNSPLHF
size: NA
D: NA
J: TRBJ1-6
V: TRBV6-6

DNA: TGTGCCAGCAGCTACCGTTCGCGGGGGGGGAGGGCAGAGACCCAGTACTTC
CDR3: CASSYRSRGGRAETQYF
size: NA
D: TRBD2
J: TRBJ2-5
V: TRBV7-2

DNA: TGTGCCAGCTCTTCGGGACAGAGCAATGAAAAACTGTTTTTT
CDR3: CASSSGQSNEKLFF
size: NA
D: TRBD1
J: TRBJ1-4
V: TRBV18

DNA: TGTGCCAGCAGCGTAATAGGGGGCAATGAGCAGTTCTTC
CDR3: CASSVIGGNEQFF
size: NA
D: NA
J: TRBJ2-1
V: TRBV9

DNA: TGTGCCAGCAGCTTAGAGAGTCGTTCCTACGAGCAGTACTTC
CDR3: CASSLESRSYEQYF
size: NA
D: NA
J: TRBJ2-7
V: TRBV7-6

DNA: TGTGCCAGTAGTTGGGATGAAAAACTGTTTTTT
CDR3: CASSWDEKLFF
size: NA
D: NA
J: TRBJ1-4
V: TRBV19

DNA: TGTGCCAGCAGCTCAGAGGGGGGAGATTATTGGGAGACCCAGTACTTC
CDR3: CASSSEGGDYWETQYF
size: NA
D: NA
J: TRBJ2-5
V: TRBV9

DNA: TGTGCCAGCTCAGGGACAGGGTCCTACGAGCAGTACTTC
CDR3: CASSGTGSYEQYF
size: NA
D: TRBD1
J: TRBJ2-7
V: TRBV9

DNA: TGTGCCAGTACCGAAGAGGGCCGGCTGATGAACACTGAAGCTTTCTTT
CDR3: CASTEEGRLMNTEAFF
size: NA
D: NA
J: TRBJ1-1
V: TRBV19

DNA: TGTGCCAGCAGCTGGGCGCCGGGGACGGGTGAGACCCAGTACTTC
CDR3: CASSWAPGTGETQYF
size: NA
D: NA
J: TRBJ2-5
V: TRBV7-2

DNA: TGTGCCAGCAGCCCTTTTGGTTCTAACTATGGCTACACCTTC
CDR3: CASSPFGSNYGYTF
size: NA
D: NA
J: TRBJ1-2
V: TRBV9

DNA: TGTGCCAGCAGCCCCCGGGGGGACGCAGCGTGGCGCGAGCAGTACTTC
CDR3: CASSPRGDAAWREQYF
size: NA
D: TRBD2
J: TRBJ2-7
V: TRBV27

DNA: TGTGCCAGCTCACCACCTCGGACGCCGGGGGAAGGGTATGGCTACACCTTC
CDR3: CASSPPRTPGEGYGYTF
size: NA
D: NA
J: TRBJ1-2
V: TRBV18

DNA: TGTGCCAGTACTAAATCGCATAAACTGTTTTTT
CDR3: CASTKSHKLFF
size: NA
D: NA
J: TRBJ1-4
V: TRBV19

DNA: TGTGCCAGCACCATGAACACTGAAGCTTTCTTT
CDR3: CASTMNTEAFF
size: NA
D: NA
J: TRBJ1-1
V: TRBV28

DNA: TGTGCCAGCAGCTCCACTAGTTCCTCTGGGGCCAACGTCCTGACTTTC
CDR3: CASSSTSSSGANVLTF
size: NA
D: NA
J: TRBJ2-6
V: TRBV7-9

DNA: TGTGCCAGTGACAGGGGCGGGTATGGCTACACCTTC
CDR3: CASDRGGYGYTF
size: NA
D: TRBD1
J: TRBJ1-2
V: TRBV19

DNA: TGTGCCAGCAGTGGTTCCAGGGGATTTAGCCAAGAGACCCAGTACTTC
CDR3: CASSGSRGFSQETQYF
size: NA
D: NA
J: TRBJ2-5
V: TRBV6-1

DNA: TGCGCCAGCAGTGATCTGCGGAGGGAGACCCAGTACTTC
CDR3: CASSDLRRETQYF
size: NA
D: NA
J: TRBJ2-5
V: TRBV10-2

DNA: TGTGCCAGCAGCAGGGGGAACGGAGGTGAAGCTTTCTTT
CDR3: CASSRGNGGEAFF
size: NA
D: TRBD1
J: TRBJ1-1
V: TRBV2

DNA: TGCAGCGTTGAATTGCTTAACTATGGCTACACCTTC
CDR3: CSVELLNYGYTF
size: NA
D: NA
J: TRBJ1-2
V: TRBV29-1

DNA: TGTGCCAGCAGCCTCCATGGGGGGAACACTGAAGCTTTCTTT
CDR3: CASSLHGGNTEAFF
size: NA
D: NA
J: TRBJ1-1
V: TRBV14

DNA: TGTGCCAGCAGCTTGAATCCTAGCGGGGGTAGGCAGCAGTTCTTC
CDR3: CASSLNPSGGRQQFF
size: NA
D: TRBD2
J: TRBJ2-1
V: TRBV7-2

DNA: TGCAGCGTTGAGGGTTCGGGCGCGTTTGGCTACACCTTC
CDR3: CSVEGSGAFGYTF
size: NA
D: NA
J: TRBJ1-2
V: TRBV29-1

DNA: TGTGCCTGGAGTCCCTCGGGATACACCGGGGAGCTGTTTTTT
CDR3: CAWSPSGYTGELFF
size: NA
D: NA
J: TRBJ2-2
V: TRBV30

DNA: TGTGCCAGCAGCTTAGCGGTCCTAGCGGGGGCCCCGCCCGCAGATACGCAGTATTTT
CDR3: CASSLAVLAGAPPADTQYF
size: NA
D: TRBD2
J: TRBJ2-3
V: TRBV7-4

DNA: TGCGCCAGCAGGACAGGGGCCTCCTGGGGGGATGGCTACACCTTC
CDR3: CASRTGASWGDGYTF
size: NA
D: TRBD1
J: TRBJ1-2
V: TRBV5-1

DNA: TGTGCCAGCAGCTTAGTGACAGCCCAAGAGACCCAGTACTTC
CDR3: CASSLVTAQETQYF
size: NA
D: NA
J: TRBJ2-5
V: TRBV11-3

DNA: TGTGCCAGTAGGCAAACAGATTATAATTCACCCCTCCACTTT
CDR3: CASRQTDYNSPLHF
size: NA
D: NA
J: TRBJ1-6
V: TRBV19

DNA: TGTGCCAGCAGCGACTACGAGCAGTACTTC
CDR3: CASSDYEQYF
size: NA
D: NA
J: TRBJ2-7
V: TRBV9

DNA: TGTGCCAGTAGTATAGGTTACTGGGATCAGCGGGCCGGGGAGCTGTTTTTT
CDR3: CASSIGYWDQRAGELFF
size: NA
D: NA
J: TRBJ2-2
V: TRBV19